This T cell receptor beta chain was identified in a study of OX40 agonist ivuxolimab in advanced cancers. Turning to the study itself: At 0.01 to 10 mg/kg, ivuxolimab was administered intravenously to patients every 2 weeks.

Method: immunoSEQ multiplex PCR; TCRdb's copy keeps in-frame clones and lacks some. The sample lists some 86,000 clones, around 85% occurring once. Sequencing used CD4+ or CD8+ T cells sorted from blood, obtained in a trial of the OX40 agonist ivuxolimab. The receptor was isolated from an adult with an advanced solid tumor such as melanoma, head and neck, liver or kidney cancer.

Here the CDR3 DNA reads TGTGCCAGCAGCTTAGTCTTCGTGACTAGCGGGAGCCGGGGGCAGTACTTC. This sequence encodes CASSLVFVTSGSRGQYF. The chain employs TRBV7-8 and TRBJ2-7, with 12 positions matching TRBD2. The germline V gene has CDR1 SGHVS and CDR2 FQNEAQ. The CDR3 covers 17 residues. The J segment lost 9 bases and the V segment lost 1 base, leaving 13 bases of the junction unmatched.